The clone carrying this TCR beta chain was seen repeatedly, ten times or more. Its antigen is not identified. Trimming cost V 5 bases and J 8 bases, with 9 bases left between them. CDR1 SGHAT and CDR2 FQNNGV come from the germline V gene. The length of the CDR3 is 11 residues. The data are from a study of CD8+CD57+ T cells in acquired aplastic anemia. Study-wide results and limits: Controls and patients did not differ significantly in CD8+ Simpson's diversity.

CDR3 and TCR beta VDJ profiling relied on a genomic DNA template. TCRdb re-called the reads through MiXCR, storing one row per CDR3 protein. This repertoire shows about 110,000 distinct CDR3 sequences, roughly 51% found once; its top ten account for under 35%. This chain connects TRBV11-2 to TRBJ1-2; D unresolved. The clonotype was recovered from a human donor in good health, serving as a control. Source material: sorted CD4+, CD8+, or CD8+CD57+ T cells (not recorded which) from PBMCs. This chain's CDR3 is CASSRDEGYTF. For the CDR3, the DNA is TGTGCCAGCAGCCGCGACGAGGGCTACACCTTC.